This T cell receptor beta chain was documented in a study of T cell responses to AZD1222 COVID-19 vaccine. General study results and limits: The sample set comprised mostly white British donors with more females, and clonal diversity was possibly underestimated. Among vaccine-associated CD4 TCRs, coverage spanned spike, with dominance at 160-218 and 743-854.

This CDR3 is built from 15 residues. V trimming: 0 bases; J trimming: 3 bases; junction bases outside the gene matches: 4. Looked up from germline, CDR1 is MNHEY and CDR2 is SVGAGI. With respect to this clone: Its specificity is not known.

Method: immunoSEQ multiplex PCR; TCRdb's copy keeps in-frame clones and lacks some. The data hold 110,000 to 150,000 clones, with 92% observed a single time. The sample in question was peripheral blood, obtained 28 days after the second AZD1222 dose. The source is an adult who received the AZD1222 COVID-19 vaccine. The J gene is TRBJ1-2, the V gene TRBV6-5; TRBD1 agrees at 7 bases. The CDR3 here is CASSYSGRGDYGYTF. The CDR3 DNA reads TGTGCCAGCAGTTACTCAGGCAGGGGGGACTATGGCTACACCTTC.